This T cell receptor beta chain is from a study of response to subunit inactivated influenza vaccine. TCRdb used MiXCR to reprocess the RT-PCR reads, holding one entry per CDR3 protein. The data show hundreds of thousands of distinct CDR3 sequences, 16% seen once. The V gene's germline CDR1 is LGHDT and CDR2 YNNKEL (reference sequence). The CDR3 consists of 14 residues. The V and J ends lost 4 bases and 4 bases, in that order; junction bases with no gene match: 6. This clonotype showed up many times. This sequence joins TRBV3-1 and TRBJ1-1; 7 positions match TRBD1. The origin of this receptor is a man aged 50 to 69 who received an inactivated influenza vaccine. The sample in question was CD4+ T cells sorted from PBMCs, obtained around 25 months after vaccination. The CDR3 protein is CASSPQGGFTEAFF. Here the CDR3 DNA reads TGTGCCAGCAGCCCGCAGGGGGGATTCACTGAAGCTTTCTTT.